The rows below give T cell receptor beta chains drawn from one sample of a study of OX40 agonist ivuxolimab in advanced cancers. The protocol was immunoSEQ multiplex PCR, while the TCRdb copy is restricted to in-frame clones and leaves out a portion. Of under 40,000 clones in the sample, 60% to 85% were seen once. This sample comprised CD4+ or CD8+ T cells sorted from blood, obtained in a trial of the OX40 agonist ivuxolimab. The receptors derive from an adult with an advanced solid tumor such as melanoma, head and neck, liver or kidney cancer. Both conserved end residues are trimmed from each CDR3.

j_gene: TRBJ2-6
v_gene: TRBV5-4
CDR3aa: ASSSDRVGYGANVLT

j_gene: TRBJ1-2
v_gene: TRBV5-5
CDR3aa: ASSPAGVLANYGYT

j_gene: TRBJ2-7
v_gene: TRBV7-9
CDR3aa: ASSVGSAYEQY

j_gene: TRBJ1-6
v_gene: TRBV19
CDR3aa: ASSIRQEVYYNSPLH

j_gene: TRBJ2-5
v_gene: TRBV7-6
CDR3aa: ASRRGETQY

j_gene: TRBJ2-5
v_gene: TRBV5-1
CDR3aa: ASSVNPLGGTQY

j_gene: TRBJ1-4
v_gene: TRBV5-4
CDR3aa: ASSLGATNEKLF

j_gene: TRBJ2-7
v_gene: TRBV9
CDR3aa: ASSQRGVEQY

j_gene: TRBJ2-7
v_gene: TRBV9
CDR3aa: ASSVGGTKDSYEQY

j_gene: TRBJ2-7
v_gene: TRBV10-1
CDR3aa: ASSPTGLGEQY

j_gene: TRBJ2-3
v_gene: TRBV7-3
CDR3aa: ASSDGTGAWDTQY

j_gene: TRBJ2-7
v_gene: TRBV15
CDR3aa: ATSYQGGDEQY

j_gene: TRBJ2-1
v_gene: TRBV28
CDR3aa: ASSLSGSFYNEQF

j_gene: TRBJ2-5
v_gene: TRBV14
CDR3aa: ASSRNRAQETQY

j_gene: TRBJ2-5
v_gene: TRBV20-1
CDR3aa: SAGQQETQY

j_gene: TRBJ2-7
v_gene: TRBV30
CDR3aa: AWNRDRTYEQY

j_gene: TRBJ2-7
v_gene: TRBV10-3
CDR3aa: AISGVGTVKGEQY

j_gene: TRBJ2-6
v_gene: TRBV28
CDR3aa: ASITGGLSGANVLT

j_gene: TRBJ2-7
v_gene: TRBV2
CDR3aa: ASRWGQGYEQY

j_gene: TRBJ2-7
v_gene: TRBV9
CDR3aa: ASSRSVEYEQY

j_gene: TRBJ1-1
v_gene: TRBV25-1
CDR3aa: ASRRLDSGVF

j_gene: TRBJ2-7
v_gene: TRBV18
CDR3aa: ASSTLTGTSGLSSYEQY

j_gene: TRBJ2-3
v_gene: TRBV28
CDR3aa: ASSSQGAGTDTQY

j_gene: TRBJ2-2
v_gene: TRBV9
CDR3aa: ASSVEGSTGELF

j_gene: TRBJ2-7
v_gene: TRBV27
CDR3aa: ASSLVGQGSYEQY

j_gene: TRBJ2-1
v_gene: TRBV2
CDR3aa: ASSPRSQGAGSEQF

j_gene: TRBJ2-7
v_gene: TRBV7-9
CDR3aa: ASSFSGVSYEQY

j_gene: TRBJ2-1
v_gene: TRBV5-1
CDR3aa: ASSSGLALGGEQF

j_gene: TRBJ1-2
v_gene: TRBV4-1
CDR3aa: ASSPWSSYGYT

j_gene: TRBJ1-5
v_gene: TRBV28
CDR3aa: ASSPFIGGGNQPQH

j_gene: TRBJ1-4
v_gene: TRBV9
CDR3aa: ASSVGPGRATNEKLF

j_gene: TRBJ1-6
v_gene: TRBV7-9
CDR3aa: ASSDSNNSPLH

j_gene: TRBJ2-1
v_gene: TRBV5-1
CDR3aa: ASSFYGGGANEQF